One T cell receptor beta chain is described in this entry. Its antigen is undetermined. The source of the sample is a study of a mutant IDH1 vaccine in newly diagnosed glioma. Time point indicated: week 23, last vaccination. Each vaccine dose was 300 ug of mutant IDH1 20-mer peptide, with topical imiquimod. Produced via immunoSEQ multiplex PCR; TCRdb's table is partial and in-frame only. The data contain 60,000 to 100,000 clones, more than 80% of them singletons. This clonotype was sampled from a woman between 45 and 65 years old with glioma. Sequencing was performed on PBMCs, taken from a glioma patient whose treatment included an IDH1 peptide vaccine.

The CDR3 protein is CASREPGLFNEQFF. The CDR3 DNA follows: TGTGCCAGCAGGGAACCGGGACTATTCAATGAGCAGTTCTTC. V is TRBV25-1 and J is TRBJ2-1; TRBD2 matches 7 bases. The V gene end was trimmed by 6 bases and the J gene end by 6 bases; junction bases not matched to a gene: 8. The CDR3 loop spans 14 amino acids. Germline V lookup: CDR1 MGHDK, CDR2 SYGVNS.